The subject of this entry is one T cell receptor (beta chain). Its antigen is undetermined. The germline CDR1 and CDR2 sequences are SNHLY and FYNNEI. The CDR3 sequence is 13 residues long. Trimming shortened V by 8 bases and J by 3 bases, and 11 bases separated the two germline ends. Clones were sequenced by immunoSEQ multiplex PCR, and TCRdb holds only the in-frame ones, with some missing. The profile covers approximately 60,000 clones, with around 80% appearing a single time and 4.5% to 5% taken by the ten largest. These data come from a study of OX40 agonist ivuxolimab in advanced cancers. On the study more broadly: Dose-escalation patients had hepatocellular carcinoma, melanoma, renal cell or head and neck cancer.

Study-level points and caveats: Doses of 0.1 to 3.0 mg/kg were accompanied by clonal expansion of CD4+ and CD8+ blood T cells by week 6.

This sequence originates from an adult with an advanced solid tumor such as melanoma, head and neck, liver or kidney cancer. The sequenced sample was CD4+ or CD8+ T cells sorted from blood, obtained in a trial of the OX40 agonist ivuxolimab. This sequence joins TRBV2 and TRBJ1-5; D not certain. The DNA for the CDR3 is TGTGCCAGCGGGGTGGAGTCCAATCAGCCCCAGCATTTT. This gives the protein CASGVESNQPQHF.